The rows below give T cell receptor beta chains drawn from one sample of a study of T cells after yellow fever vaccination. TCRdb recomputed calls from the 5' RACE reads with MiXCR, one row per CDR3 protein. The table lists some 320,000 distinct CDR3 sequences, around 11% of them singletons. The sequencing used CD4+ T cells sorted from PBMCs, collected 45 days after the yellow fever booster vaccination. These receptors all come from a man between 18 and 29 years old who received the YFV17D yellow fever vaccine. CDR3s include the opening cysteine and the closing phenylalanine or tryptophan. Fields, in order: clone size, D gene, J gene, V gene, CDR3 protein, CDR3 DNA. A D gene is named only where the DNA matches it firmly. A clone size is listed for some rows: how often the clone was seen (once, few, many), or a class if it is expanded.

clone size: NA
D gene: TRBD2
J gene: TRBJ2-3
V gene: TRBV5-6
CDR3 protein: CASSFAGRGATDTQYF
CDR3 DNA: TGTGCCAGCAGCTTCGCGGGGCGGGGGGCCACAGATACGCAGTATTTT

clone size: NA
D gene: NA
J gene: TRBJ2-3
V gene: TRBV20-1
CDR3 protein: CSADHSTLTDTQYF
CDR3 DNA: TGCAGTGCTGACCACTCCACCCTCACAGATACGCAGTATTTT

clone size: NA
D gene: TRBD1
J gene: TRBJ1-5
V gene: TRBV7-2
CDR3 protein: CASSSQGTDSNQPQHF
CDR3 DNA: TGTGCCAGCAGCTCACAGGGGACAGATAGCAATCAGCCCCAGCATTTT

clone size: many
D gene: NA
J gene: TRBJ2-1
V gene: TRBV5-1
CDR3 protein: CASSLRGLKNEQFF
CDR3 DNA: TGCGCCAGCAGCTTAAGGGGTCTTAAGAATGAGCAGTTCTTC

clone size: NA
D gene: NA
J gene: TRBJ1-1
V gene: TRBV6-2/TRBV6-3
CDR3 protein: CASNGGFTEAFF
CDR3 DNA: TGTGCCAGCAATGGGGGGTTCACTGAAGCTTTCTTT

clone size: many
D gene: NA
J gene: TRBJ2-7
V gene: TRBV5-4
CDR3 protein: CASSLRQDYEQYF
CDR3 DNA: TGTGCCAGCAGCTTGCGACAGGACTACGAGCAGTACTTC

clone size: few
D gene: NA
J gene: TRBJ1-5
V gene: TRBV6-6
CDR3 protein: CASRPGLGQPQHF
CDR3 DNA: TGTGCCAGCAGACCAGGGCTAGGTCAGCCCCAGCATTTT

clone size: few
D gene: TRBD2
J gene: TRBJ2-1
V gene: TRBV5-1
CDR3 protein: CASSNPSSGVYNEQFF
CDR3 DNA: TGCGCCAGCAGCAACCCCTCTAGCGGAGTCTACAATGAGCAGTTCTTC

clone size: few
D gene: TRBD2
J gene: TRBJ2-1
V gene: TRBV29-1
CDR3 protein: CSALTRTSGGAGFF
CDR3 DNA: TGCAGCGCTCTTACTAGGACTAGCGGGGGGGCCGGGTTCTTC

clone size: NA
D gene: NA
J gene: TRBJ1-1
V gene: TRBV27
CDR3 protein: CASRGGGSVNTEAFF
CDR3 DNA: TGTGCCAGCAGGGGCGGAGGCAGCGTGAACACTGAAGCTTTCTTT

clone size: few
D gene: NA
J gene: TRBJ1-4
V gene: TRBV7-2
CDR3 protein: CASTETATNEKLFF
CDR3 DNA: TGTGCCAGCACCGAAACAGCAACTAATGAAAAACTGTTTTTT

clone size: few
D gene: TRBD1
J gene: TRBJ1-1
V gene: TRBV28
CDR3 protein: CASSWTGGSTEAFF
CDR3 DNA: TGTGCCAGCAGTTGGACAGGGGGTAGCACTGAAGCTTTCTTT

clone size: few
D gene: NA
J gene: TRBJ1-2
V gene: TRBV24-1
CDR3 protein: CATSLTSGFGYTF
CDR3 DNA: TGTGCCACCAGCCTCACTTCAGGGTTCGGCTACACCTTC

clone size: NA
D gene: NA
J gene: TRBJ2-2
V gene: TRBV20-1
CDR3 protein: CSARGSRGNTGELFF
CDR3 DNA: TGCAGTGCTAGAGGGAGCCGGGGGAACACCGGGGAGCTGTTTTTT

clone size: NA
D gene: NA
J gene: TRBJ2-7
V gene: TRBV12-3/TRBV12-4
CDR3 protein: CASSPFEGPAYEQYF
CDR3 DNA: TGTGCCAGCAGCCCCTTCGAAGGCCCTGCCTACGAGCAGTACTTC

clone size: few
D gene: NA
J gene: TRBJ2-7
V gene: TRBV6-6
CDR3 protein: CASSYSQGHEQYF
CDR3 DNA: TGTGCCAGCAGTTACTCACAGGGCCACGAGCAGTACTTC

clone size: NA
D gene: NA
J gene: TRBJ2-3
V gene: TRBV19
CDR3 protein: CASSIGRGAHTDTQYF
CDR3 DNA: TGTGCCAGTAGTATAGGTCGGGGGGCACACACAGATACGCAGTATTTT

clone size: few
D gene: TRBD2
J gene: TRBJ2-1
V gene: TRBV12-3/TRBV12-4
CDR3 protein: CASSLVVAGGLGEQFF
CDR3 DNA: TGTGCCAGCAGTTTAGTGGTAGCGGGGGGGCTGGGTGAGCAGTTCTTC

clone size: NA
D gene: TRBD1
J gene: TRBJ2-3
V gene: TRBV20-1
CDR3 protein: CSASRDSFTDTQYF
CDR3 DNA: TGCAGTGCTAGCAGGGACAGTTTCACAGATACGCAGTATTTT

clone size: NA
D gene: TRBD1
J gene: TRBJ1-2
V gene: TRBV7-9
CDR3 protein: CASRAYRGGYGYTF
CDR3 DNA: TGTGCCAGCAGAGCTTACAGGGGGGGCTATGGCTACACCTTC

clone size: few
D gene: TRBD2
J gene: TRBJ2-6
V gene: TRBV12-3/TRBV12-4
CDR3 protein: CASSLALRGLADSGANVLTF
CDR3 DNA: TGTGCCAGCAGTTTAGCGCTAAGGGGACTAGCGGACTCTGGGGCCAACGTCCTGACTTTC

clone size: NA
D gene: TRBD2
J gene: TRBJ2-3
V gene: TRBV20-1
CDR3 protein: CSARDSSGGTDTQYF
CDR3 DNA: TGCAGTGCTAGAGATTCTAGCGGGGGGACAGATACGCAGTATTTT

clone size: many
D gene: NA
J gene: TRBJ2-7
V gene: TRBV3-1
CDR3 protein: CASSPSYRADYEQYF
CDR3 DNA: TGTGCCAGCAGCCCTAGTTACAGGGCAGATTACGAGCAGTACTTC

clone size: few
D gene: NA
J gene: TRBJ1-1
V gene: TRBV7-2
CDR3 protein: CASSSLPRTEAFF
CDR3 DNA: TGTGCCAGCAGCTCCCTACCTCGGACAGAAGCTTTCTTT

clone size: few
D gene: TRBD2
J gene: TRBJ2-1
V gene: TRBV18
CDR3 protein: CASSPTSGGSEQFF
CDR3 DNA: TGTGCCAGCTCACCCACTAGCGGGGGGAGTGAGCAGTTCTTC

clone size: NA
D gene: NA
J gene: TRBJ2-7
V gene: TRBV12-3/TRBV12-4
CDR3 protein: CASSLYRLYEQYF
CDR3 DNA: TGTGCCAGCAGTTTGTACAGACTCTACGAGCAGTACTTC

clone size: many
D gene: NA
J gene: TRBJ1-1
V gene: TRBV4-3
CDR3 protein: CASSQDGPGSPAEAFF
CDR3 DNA: TGCGCCAGCAGCCAAGATGGCCCAGGGTCGCCCGCTGAAGCTTTCTTT

clone size: many
D gene: TRBD1
J gene: TRBJ2-5
V gene: TRBV20-1
CDR3 protein: CSARGRGHETQYF
CDR3 DNA: TGCAGTGCGAGGGGCAGGGGGCACGAGACCCAGTACTTC

clone size: NA
D gene: NA
J gene: TRBJ2-7
V gene: TRBV2
CDR3 protein: CASTVSGKNYEQYF
CDR3 DNA: TGTGCCAGCACGGTCTCAGGAAAAAACTACGAGCAGTACTTC

clone size: many
D gene: NA
J gene: TRBJ2-3
V gene: TRBV4-3
CDR3 protein: CASKLTGATDTQYF
CDR3 DNA: TGCGCCAGCAAACTGACGGGGGCCACAGATACGCAGTATTTT

clone size: few
D gene: TRBD2
J gene: TRBJ2-5
V gene: TRBV20-1
CDR3 protein: CSASGQRGGRWENQETQYF
CDR3 DNA: TGCAGTGCTAGCGGCCAGCGGGGGGGCAGATGGGAAAACCAAGAGACCCAGTACTTC

clone size: NA
D gene: NA
J gene: TRBJ1-1
V gene: TRBV28
CDR3 protein: CASSSSTDRAFF
CDR3 DNA: TGTGCCAGCAGTTCCTCGACGGATCGGGCTTTCTTT

clone size: NA
D gene: NA
J gene: TRBJ1-2
V gene: TRBV7-2
CDR3 protein: CASSAVTYGYTF
CDR3 DNA: TGTGCCAGCAGCGCAGTGACCTATGGCTACACCTTC

clone size: NA
D gene: TRBD1
J gene: TRBJ2-4
V gene: TRBV6-1
CDR3 protein: CASSEGRTGDIQYF
CDR3 DNA: TGTGCCAGCAGTGAAGGGCGGACAGGGGACATTCAGTACTTC

clone size: many
D gene: TRBD2
J gene: TRBJ2-3
V gene: TRBV20-1
CDR3 protein: CSARPGKRGSTDTQYF
CDR3 DNA: TGCAGTGCTAGACCCGGGAAGCGGGGGAGCACAGATACGCAGTATTTT

clone size: NA
D gene: NA
J gene: TRBJ2-1
V gene: TRBV20-1
CDR3 protein: CSASGLDQFF
CDR3 DNA: TGCAGTGCTAGCGGACTGGACCAGTTCTTC

clone size: few
D gene: NA
J gene: TRBJ1-5
V gene: TRBV6-2/TRBV6-3
CDR3 protein: CASSLHLGTESSPQHF
CDR3 DNA: TGTGCCAGCAGTTTACACCTCGGGACCGAGTCGTCGCCCCAGCATTTT

clone size: few
D gene: NA
J gene: TRBJ2-3
V gene: TRBV6-6
CDR3 protein: CASRFASGGTDTQYF
CDR3 DNA: TGTGCCAGTCGATTTGCCTCGGGGGGCACAGATACGCAGTATTTT

clone size: few
D gene: TRBD1
J gene: TRBJ1-3
V gene: TRBV4-2
CDR3 protein: CASSQEVGTAGNTIYF
CDR3 DNA: TGTGCCAGCAGCCAAGAGGTGGGGACAGCAGGAAACACCATATATTTT

clone size: NA
D gene: NA
J gene: TRBJ1-6
V gene: TRBV27
CDR3 protein: CASSYRLLNSPLHF
CDR3 DNA: TGTGCCAGCAGTTACCGACTTCTGAATTCACCCCTCCACTTT

clone size: few
D gene: NA
J gene: TRBJ2-1
V gene: TRBV3-1
CDR3 protein: CASSQAQGGPSYNEQFF
CDR3 DNA: TGTGCCAGCAGCCAAGCCCAGGGGGGCCCCTCCTACAATGAGCAGTTCTTC

clone size: NA
D gene: TRBD1
J gene: TRBJ2-7
V gene: TRBV7-3
CDR3 protein: CASSSSGGQYEQYF
CDR3 DNA: TGTGCCAGCAGCTCCTCAGGGGGACAATACGAGCAGTACTTC

clone size: NA
D gene: TRBD1
J gene: TRBJ2-3
V gene: TRBV2
CDR3 protein: CAKQGALDTQYF
CDR3 DNA: TGTGCCAAACAGGGGGCTTTAGATACGCAGTATTTT